The rows below give T cell receptor beta chains drawn from one sample of a study of shared clonotypes between healthy human individuals. Assay used: immunoSEQ multiplex PCR; TCRdb lists only in-frame clones, some missing. The sample includes about 1.5 million clones, around 97% of them seen just once. Specimen: naive CD4+ T cells sorted from blood. The receptors were gathered from a man aged 25 to 40 in good health. Each CDR3 is given with its conserved first and last residue. A D gene is named only where the DNA matches it firmly. Clone size is shown for a subset of rows, as once, few, many or a class of expanded clone.

>-|14|TRBV7-9|TRBJ1-2|-
CASSGRQNDYGYTF
TGTGCCAGCAGCGGGCGACAAAACGACTATGGCTACACCTTC
>-|13|TRBV28|TRBJ2-7|-
CASSLPQPYEQYF
TGTGCCAGCAGTTTACCGCAACCCTACGAGCAGTACTTC
>once|15|TRBV28|TRBJ1-5|-
CASSHRVVINQPQHF
TGTGCCAGCAGTCACAGGGTGGTTATAAATCAGCCCCAGCATTTT
>-|15|TRBV6-1|TRBJ1-5|-
CASSGRTPAVSPQHF
TGTGCCAGCAGTGGCCGTACACCGGCTGTGTCGCCCCAGCATTTT
>-|13|TRBV25-1|TRBJ1-1|-
CASSATRNTEAFF
TGTGCCAGCAGTGCTACCCGGAACACTGAAGCTTTCTTT
>-|15|TRBV15|TRBJ1-5|-
CATSRVARGNQPQHF
TGTGCCACCAGCAGAGTGGCCAGGGGCAATCAGCCCCAGCATTTT
>-|16|TRBV7-9|TRBJ2-7|-
CASSSGLGEPSYEQYF
TGTGCCAGCAGCTCAGGATTGGGGGAGCCCTCCTACGAGCAGTACTTC
>-|17|TRBV5-1|TRBJ2-3|-
CASSLVRAQRITDTQYF
TGCGCCAGCAGCTTGGTGCGGGCACAGCGGATCACAGATACGCAGTATTTT
>-|13|TRBV19|TRBJ2-3|TRBD2
CATRGLAGDPQYF
TGTGCCACCAGGGGGCTAGCGGGAGATCCGCAGTATTTT
>-|13|TRBV6-4|TRBJ2-5|TRBD1
CAPRRGRQETQYF
TGTGCCCCTCGAAGGGGGCGTCAAGAGACCCAGTACTTC
>-|14|TRBV29-1|TRBJ2-3|TRBD1
CSAREQGFSDTQYF
TGCAGCGCGCGTGAACAGGGGTTCTCAGATACGCAGTATTTT
>once|18|TRBV28|TRBJ2-1|-
CASSASGPYRLISNEQFF
TGTGCCAGCAGCGCCTCAGGCCCCTATCGTCTTATCTCCAATGAGCAGTTCTTC
>once|14|TRBV15|TRBJ1-5|-
CATSRDPVDGPQHF
TGTGCCACCAGCAGAGACCCGGTTGACGGGCCCCAGCATTTT
>-|14|TRBV6-5|TRBJ1-5|-
CASSYSGRWMPQHF
TGTGCCAGCAGTTACTCAGGGCGCTGGATGCCCCAGCATTTT
>-|15|TRBV6-5|TRBJ2-7|-
CASSYSRGAVYEQYF
TGTGCCAGCAGTTACTCTCGGGGGGCTGTTTACGAGCAGTACTTC
>-|15|TRBV28|TRBJ1-5|-
CASSLQSGLNQPQHF
TGTGCCAGCAGTTTACAGTCGGGGCTAAATCAGCCCCAGCATTTT
>-|15|TRBV7-9|TRBJ2-3|TRBD1
CASCRDRGQTDTQYF
TGTGCCAGCTGTAGGGACAGGGGGCAAACAGATACGCAGTATTTT
>-|16|TRBV18|TRBJ2-5|TRBD2
CASSPPSGLAGETQYF
TGTGCCAGCTCACCACCTTCCGGACTAGCCGGGGAGACCCAGTACTTC
>-|14|TRBV14|TRBJ1-5|TRBD1
CASSLRGRHQPQHF
TGTGCCAGCAGCCTAAGGGGGCGACATCAGCCCCAGCATTTT
>-|17|TRBV10-3|TRBJ2-1|TRBD2
CAISETSGRFIYNEQFF
TGTGCCATCAGTGAGACTAGCGGGAGATTTATCTACAATGAGCAGTTCTTC
>once|15|TRBV7-3|TRBJ2-1|-
CASSLAGSGYNEQFF
TGTGCCAGCAGCTTAGCAGGGTCGGGGTACAATGAGCAGTTCTTC
>-|19|TRBV27|TRBJ2-3|TRBD2
CASSLKPSLTSGRTDTQYF
TGTGCCAGCAGTTTAAAACCCTCATTGACTAGCGGGAGAACAGATACGCAGTATTTT
>-|17|TRBV9|TRBJ2-7|TRBD1
CASSGPGTGGLPYEQYF
TGTGCCAGCAGCGGCCCCGGGACAGGGGGCCTCCCCTACGAGCAGTACTTC
>-|12|TRBV5-6|TRBJ2-1|-
CASSLREPEQFF
TGTGCCAGCAGCTTGCGGGAACCAGAGCAGTTCTTC
>-|16|TRBV2|TRBJ2-7|-
CASSDTTIAESYEQYF
TGTGCCAGCAGTGATACGACAATTGCAGAATCCTACGAGCAGTACTTC
>-|14|TRBV28|TRBJ2-3|-
CASSLGRPADTQYF
TGTGCCAGCAGTTTGGGGCGGCCCGCAGATACGCAGTATTTT
>once|13|TRBV4-3|TRBJ2-2|-
CASSQPNTGELFF
TGCGCCAGCAGCCAACCAAACACCGGGGAGCTGTTTTTT
>-|16|TRBV6-5|TRBJ2-2|-
CASSSPRGANTGELFF
TGTGCCAGCAGTTCCCCCCGGGGCGCGAACACCGGGGAGCTGTTTTTT
>-|15|TRBV29-1|TRBJ2-1|-
CSVSRVEISYNEQFF
TGCAGCGTTTCCCGTGTCGAGATCTCCTACAATGAGCAGTTCTTC
>-|14|TRBV30|TRBJ2-3|TRBD2
CAWSRAGATDTQYF
TGTGCCTGGAGTAGAGCGGGAGCCACAGATACGCAGTATTTT
>-|15|TRBV4-3|TRBJ2-7|TRBD2
CASSQEGLVGFEQYF
TGCGCCAGCAGCCAGGAGGGACTAGTGGGATTCGAGCAGTACTTC
>-|15|TRBV2|TRBJ2-1|-
CASSVEAGREREQFF
TGTGCCAGCAGTGTGGAGGCGGGACGGGAACGCGAGCAGTTCTTC
>once|12|TRBV28|TRBJ1-1|-
CASRTDRTEAFF
TGTGCCAGCCGAACCGACAGAACTGAAGCTTTCTTT
>-|15|TRBV10-3|TRBJ2-3|-
CAISESLARSDTQYF
TGTGCCATCAGTGAGTCCCTAGCCCGTTCAGATACGCAGTATTTT
>-|16|TRBV11-3|TRBJ2-5|TRBD1
CASSLGGTGGGETQYF
TGTGCCAGCAGCTTAGGGGGGACAGGCGGCGGGGAGACCCAGTACTTC
>-|14|TRBV27|TRBJ2-7|-
CASSLLQGLGEQYF
TGTGCCAGCAGTTTACTTCAGGGGCTGGGCGAGCAGTACTTC
>-|20|TRBV2|TRBJ2-7|-
CASSRTAARLGASISYEQYF
TGTGCCAGCAGCCGAACCGCAGCTCGCCTTGGGGCTTCTATCTCCTACGAGCAGTACTTC
>-|13|TRBV28|TRBJ2-1|-
CASSYALGNEQFF
TGTGCCAGCAGTTACGCCCTAGGCAATGAGCAGTTCTTC
>-|15|TRBV5-1|TRBJ1-4|-
CASSLAEQGWEKLFF
TGCGCCAGCAGCTTGGCCGAACAGGGATGGGAAAAACTGTTTTTT
>-|16|TRBV2|TRBJ2-7|TRBD2
CASTPQEAGLSYEQYF
TGTGCCAGCACACCCCAGGAAGCGGGATTATCCTACGAGCAGTACTTC
>-|13|TRBV7-2|TRBJ2-2|-
CASSRRQSGELFF
TGTGCCAGCAGCCGTAGACAGTCCGGGGAGCTGTTTTTT
>-|15|TRBV27|TRBJ2-7|-
CASSSLSSGTYEQYF
TGTGCCAGCAGTTCCCTGAGCTCGGGAACCTACGAGCAGTACTTC
>once|15|TRBV5-6|TRBJ2-7|-
CASSRGGNSRDEQYF
TGTGCCAGCAGCCGGGGTGGGAACAGCCGGGACGAGCAGTACTTC
>-|14|TRBV6-1|TRBJ2-7|TRBD1
CASSLGQLLYEQYF
TGTGCCAGCAGCTTGGGACAGCTGCTCTACGAGCAGTACTTC
>-|14|TRBV10-3|TRBJ2-1|-
CATTSSGHDNEQFF
TGTGCCACCACATCCAGCGGACACGACAATGAGCAGTTCTTC
>-|12|TRBV5-4|TRBJ2-7|-
CASSGPAYEQYF
TGTGCCAGCAGCGGGCCCGCCTACGAGCAGTACTTC
>-|14|TRBV7-9|TRBJ2-2|-
CASSFASNTGELFF
TGTGCCAGCAGCTTCGCTTCGAACACCGGGGAGCTGTTTTTT
>-|11|TRBV30|TRBJ2-7|-
CAWATAYEQYF
TGTGCCTGGGCGACGGCGTACGAGCAGTACTTC
>-|12|TRBV30|TRBJ2-7|-
CAWSVGSFEQYF
TGTGCCTGGAGTGTGGGGTCGTTCGAGCAGTACTTC
>few|14|TRBV5-1|TRBJ2-7|-
CASSLGQGRNEQYF
TGCGCCAGCAGCTTGGGGCAGGGGAGGAACGAGCAGTACTTC
>-|14|TRBV25-1|TRBJ2-2|-
CASSRTAPTGELFF
TGTGCCAGCAGTCGGACGGCCCCAACCGGGGAGCTGTTTTTT
>-|18|TRBV30|TRBJ2-1|-
CAWSVPALVDPIYNEQFF
TGTGCCTGGAGCGTCCCCGCGCTTGTTGACCCCATCTACAATGAGCAGTTCTTC
>-|17|TRBV14|TRBJ2-3|-
CASSQDASKRGADTQYF
TGTGCCAGCAGCCAAGACGCCAGCAAACGAGGCGCAGATACGCAGTATTTT